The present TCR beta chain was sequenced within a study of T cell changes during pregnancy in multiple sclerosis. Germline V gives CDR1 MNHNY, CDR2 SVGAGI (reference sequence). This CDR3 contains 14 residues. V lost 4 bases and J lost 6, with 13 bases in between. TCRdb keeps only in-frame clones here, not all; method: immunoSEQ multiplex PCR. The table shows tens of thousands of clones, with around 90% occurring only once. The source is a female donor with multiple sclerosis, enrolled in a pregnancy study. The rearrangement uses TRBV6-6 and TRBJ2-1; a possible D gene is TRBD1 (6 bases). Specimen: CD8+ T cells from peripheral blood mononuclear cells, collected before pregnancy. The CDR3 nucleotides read TGTGCCAGCAGTTCCGACAGGCCCCTCAATGAGCAGTTCTTC. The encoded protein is CASSSDRPLNEQFF.